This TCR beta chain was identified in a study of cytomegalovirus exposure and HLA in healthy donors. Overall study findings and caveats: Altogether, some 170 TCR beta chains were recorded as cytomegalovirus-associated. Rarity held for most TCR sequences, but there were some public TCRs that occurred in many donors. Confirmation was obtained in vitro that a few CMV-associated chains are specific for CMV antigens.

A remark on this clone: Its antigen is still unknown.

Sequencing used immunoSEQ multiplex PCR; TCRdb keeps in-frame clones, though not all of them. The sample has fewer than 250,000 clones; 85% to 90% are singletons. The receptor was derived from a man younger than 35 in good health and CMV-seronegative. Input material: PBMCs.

CDR3 coding DNA: TGTGCCAGCAGCTTTAGCGGGGCTGGGGCCAACGTCCTGACTTTC. This sequence encodes CASSFSGAGANVLTF. The V gene is TRBV7-6, the J gene TRBJ2-6, with 8 positions matching TRBD2. The J segment lost 2 bases and the V segment lost 3 bases, leaving 0 bases of the junction unmatched. The CDR3 spans 15 residues. Germline CDR1 is SGHVS and CDR2 is FNYEAQ.